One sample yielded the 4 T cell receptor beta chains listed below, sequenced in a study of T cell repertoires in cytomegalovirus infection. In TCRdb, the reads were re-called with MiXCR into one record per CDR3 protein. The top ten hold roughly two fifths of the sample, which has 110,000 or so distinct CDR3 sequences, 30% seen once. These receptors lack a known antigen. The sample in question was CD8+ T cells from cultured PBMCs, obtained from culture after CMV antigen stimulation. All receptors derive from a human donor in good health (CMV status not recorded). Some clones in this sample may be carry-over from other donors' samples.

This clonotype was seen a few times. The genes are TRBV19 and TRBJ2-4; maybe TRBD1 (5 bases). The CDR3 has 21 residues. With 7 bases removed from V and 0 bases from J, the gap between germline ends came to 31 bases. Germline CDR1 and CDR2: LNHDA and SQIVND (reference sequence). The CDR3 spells CASNQGSGGVGPKIAKNIQYF. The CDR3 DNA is TGTGCCAGTAATCAGGGTTCAGGCGGCGTTGGCCCTAAGATAGCCAAAAACATTCAGTACTTC.

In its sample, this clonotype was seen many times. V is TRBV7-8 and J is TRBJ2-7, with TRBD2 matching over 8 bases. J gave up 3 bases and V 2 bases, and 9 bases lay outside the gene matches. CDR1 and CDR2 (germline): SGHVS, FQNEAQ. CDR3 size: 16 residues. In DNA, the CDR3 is TGTGCCAGCAGCTTAACCCACGGGGGGGAATTCTACGAGCAGTACTTC. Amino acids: CASSLTHGGEFYEQYF.

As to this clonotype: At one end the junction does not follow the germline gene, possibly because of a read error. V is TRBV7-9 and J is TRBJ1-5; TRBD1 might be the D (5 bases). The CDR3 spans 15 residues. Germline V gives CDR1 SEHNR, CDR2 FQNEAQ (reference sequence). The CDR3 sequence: CASGLSLGDNQPQHF. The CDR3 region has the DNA TGTGCCAGCGGCTTATCACTAGGGGACAATCAGCCCCAGCATTTT. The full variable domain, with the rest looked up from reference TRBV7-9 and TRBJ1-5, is DTGVSQNPRHKITKRGQNVTFRCDPISEHNRLYWYRQTLGQGPEFLTYFQNEAQLEKSRLLSDRFSAERPKGSFSTLEIQRTEQGDSAMYLCASGLSLGDNQPQHFGDGTRLSIL.

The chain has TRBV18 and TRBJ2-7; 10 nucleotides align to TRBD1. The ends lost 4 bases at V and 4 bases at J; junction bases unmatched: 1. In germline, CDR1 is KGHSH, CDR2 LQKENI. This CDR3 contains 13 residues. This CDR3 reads CASSRDRGYEQYF. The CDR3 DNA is TGTGCCAGCTCACGGGACAGGGGTTACGAGCAGTACTTC.